These T cell receptor beta chains were read from a single sample in a study of blood T cells in healthy people across ages. Using its own MiXCR run on the 5' RACE reads, TCRdb lists one record per CDR3 protein. Of about 1.5 million distinct CDR3 sequences in the sample, 35% to 45% were seen once. The specimen sequenced was blood. The receptors were sampled from a woman aged 18-35 years in good health. Both conserved end residues are part of each CDR3. The D gene is left open where the match is weak. Clone size is shown for a subset of rows, as once, few, many or a class of expanded clone.

d_gene	j_gene	abundance	v_gene	CDR3nt	CDR3aa
TRBD1	TRBJ1-2	-	TRBV7-9	TGTGCCAGCAGCTCTCGGGACAGGTCTAACTATGGCTACACCTTC	CASSSRDRSNYGYTF
-	TRBJ2-5	-	TRBV29-1	TGCAGCGTCCTTCGGGACAACCAAGAGACCCAGTACTTC	CSVLRDNQETQYF
-	TRBJ2-3	few	TRBV9	TGTGCCAGCAGCGATACGGGGAACACAGATACGCAGTATTTT	CASSDTGNTDTQYF
-	TRBJ1-2	few	TRBV6-6	TGTGCCAGCAGTTACCGAAGGTCTAACTATGGCTACACCTTC	CASSYRRSNYGYTF
-	TRBJ1-5	few	TRBV15	TGTGCCACCAGCAGAGATTATAGCAATCAGCCCCAGCATTTT	CATSRDYSNQPQHF
-	TRBJ2-3	-	TRBV27	TGTGCCAGCAGGGGGGGCTACCCCAGGGATACGCAGTATTTT	CASRGGYPRDTQYF
-	TRBJ1-6	few	TRBV20-1	TGCAGTGCTCGAGACAGGTCTTCACCCCTCCACTTT	CSARDRSSPLHF
-	TRBJ1-1	-	TRBV10-3	TGTGCCATCAGTGTTTCGGGTCCGGCCACTGAAGCTTTCTTT	CAISVSGPATEAFF
-	TRBJ2-5	-	TRBV7-9	TGTGCCAGCAGCTCAGATGCACAGGGCGTCAGAATATGGGAGACCCAGTACTTC	CASSSDAQGVRIWETQYF
-	TRBJ2-1	few	TRBV20-1	TGCAGTGCTACCCAAGGGGGGCCGGATAATGAGCAGTTCTTC	CSATQGGPDNEQFF
-	TRBJ2-1	-	TRBV12-3/TRBV12-4	TGTGCCAGCAGTTTCCTTAGCGCGTCTGAGCAGTTCTTC	CASSFLSASEQFF
-	TRBJ2-1	few	TRBV7-9	TGTGCCAGCAGCTCGGACTTGTCTTGGGGGGAGCAGTTCTTC	CASSSDLSWGEQFF
-	TRBJ1-2	few	TRBV12-3/TRBV12-4	TGTGCCAGCAGCCCTGGGAGGTCCTACTATGGCTACACCTTC	CASSPGRSYYGYTF
TRBD1	TRBJ1-2	-	TRBV20-1	TGCAGTACTAGAGATCGCCGACAGGGCCTTAACTATGGCTACACCTTC	CSTRDRRQGLNYGYTF
-	TRBJ2-1	-	TRBV7-3	TGTGCCAGCAGCCTATCCGGAGAATCCGGTGAGCAGTTCTTC	CASSLSGESGEQFF
-	TRBJ2-3	few	TRBV13	TGTGCCAGCAGCTTAGAGGGACTCCCTATACGCACAGATACGCAGTATTTT	CASSLEGLPIRTDTQYF
-	TRBJ1-5	-	TRBV6-6	TGTGCCAGCAGCCCATCCGGAGTATATAGCAATCAGCCCCAGCATTTT	CASSPSGVYSNQPQHF
-	TRBJ2-1	-	TRBV7-9	TGTGCCAGCAGCTTAAGCGGCGGCGGGCCGCTCTACAATGAGCAGTTCTTC	CASSLSGGGPLYNEQFF
TRBD1	TRBJ1-6	-	TRBV6-5	TGTGCCAGCAGTGTAACAGGGGGCCAGGGTTCACCCCTCCACTTT	CASSVTGGQGSPLHF
-	TRBJ2-3	-	TRBV24-1	TGTGCCACCAGTGAAAGTGGGATGGGCACAGATACGCAGTATTTT	CATSESGMGTDTQYF
-	TRBJ1-5	few	TRBV12-3/TRBV12-4	TGTGCCAGCAGTTTTGGAGTGACCGGCCCCAATCAGCCCCAGCATTTT	CASSFGVTGPNQPQHF